The clone carrying this T cell receptor (beta chain) was counted at least ten times. The antigen is undetermined. RNA transcripts provided the template for amplifying TCR beta CDR3 regions. HTBI primers were employed in first-round RT-PCR, then a second-round multiplex PCR followed. TCRdb reprocessed the multiplex PCR reads with MiXCR, giving one entry per CDR3 protein. This sample yields about 480,000 distinct CDR3 sequences, of which under 15% are seen a single time; approximately 9.8% belongs to the top ten. V was pared by 0 bases and J by 4 bases, with 5 bases between. Germline lookup yields CDR1 KGHDR and CDR2 SFDVKD. The CDR3 consists of 13 residues. Moderate-to-severe activity, with CAS ≥3, NOSPECS ≥4 and duration under 3 months, characterized the donors with ophthalmopathy. As the starting material, 9.5 to 10 ml of fresh peripheral blood yielded the PBMCs. These data come from a study of Graves' ophthalmopathy and Graves' hyperthyroidism. Study results and limitations: Classification of ophthalmopathy versus stable hyperthyroidism by a 13-signature model yielded around 90% sensitivity and roughly 80% specificity. Among thyroid clonotypes expanded above 0.001 frequency, most also appeared in blood.

The TCR originated in a woman in her 30s with Graves' ophthalmopathy. The sample taken for sequencing was blood. This chain joins TRBV24-1 and TRBJ1-1, with D unclear. The CDR3 is CATSDLEGTEAFF. In nucleotides, the CDR3 is TGTGCCACCAGTGATTTGGAGGGCACTGAAGCTTTCTTT.